A single sample is the source of the 24 T cell receptor beta chains below, sequenced in a study of vaccination and CD4 T cells after COVID-19. With the Oncomine TCR Beta short-read assay, DNA from cultured CD4+ T cells was sequenced. TCRdb called the PCR reads again in MiXCR, with one record for every CDR3 protein. The data contain 18,000 or so distinct CDR3 sequences, 52% of them singletons. These TCRs are of unknown antigen specificity. The treatment is: approximately nine-day PBMC culture with coronavirus spike peptide pools or control peptides (ViraFEST assay). Sequencing was done on a sample of CD4+ T cells from blood, cultured in vitro. Receptor source: a human donor who had recovered from COVID-19.

This clonotype was counted a few times. As DNA, the CDR3 is TGCAGTGCCAGGGCGGACAGGGGTGCCGGGGAGCTGTTTTTT. Protein: CSARADRGAGELFF. V gene TRBV20-1 combines with J gene TRBJ2-2; 9 bases match TRBD1. The CDR3 runs to 14 residues. Germline CDR1 DFQATT, CDR2 SNEGSKA (reference sequence). With 6 bases clipped from V and 6 bases from J, the junction kept 8 bases outside the gene matches.

The gene calls are TRBV18 and TRBJ1-2; D perhaps matches TRBD1 (5 bases). CDR3 length: 16 amino acids. V lost 0 bases and J lost 3, with 14 bases in between. The V gene's germline CDR1 is KGHSH and CDR2 LQKENI. The CDR3: CASSPPTVRGDYGYTF. As DNA, the CDR3 is TGTGCCAGCTCACCACCGACGGTAAGGGGCGACTATGGCTACACCTTC.

V is TRBV20-1 and J is TRBJ2-1; tentatively, D is TRBD2 (7 bases). CDR1 and CDR2 (germline): DFQATT, SNEGSKA (reference sequence). The V end was cut by 5 bases, the J end by 11 bases, with 22 bases between. The CDR3 sequence is 14 residues long. The CDR3 DNA reads as TGCAGTGCTCGGGACATACTAAGGGGGGGCCAGCAGTTCTTC. It translates to CSARDILRGGQQFF.

This clonotype was seen a handful of times. The chain joins TRBV6-5 to TRBJ1-1; 8 nucleotides match TRBD1. The CDR3 is 18 residues long. V shed 0 bases and J 4 bases; nucleotides not matched to a gene: 13. From germline, CDR1 is MNHEY and CDR2 SVGAGI. CDR3 nucleotide sequence: TGTGCCAGCAGTTACTCGGTGTCTCAACAGGGGGGGATCACTGAAGCTTTCTTT. This translates into CASSYSVSQQGGITEAFF.

This clonotype was detected only once. The rearrangement uses TRBV11-2 and TRBJ1-2; no clear D. The CDR3 has 13 amino acids. Trimming took 1 base from V and 3 from J, leaving 6 bases between them. Germline values: CDR1 SGHAT, CDR2 FQNNGV. The CDR3 spells CASSLGGDYGYTF. The CDR3 region has the DNA TGTGCCAGCAGCTTAGGTGGAGACTATGGCTACACCTTC.

The chain is built from TRBV2 and TRBJ2-3; D is unresolved. Germline-derived CDR1 and CDR2 are SNHLY and FYNNEI. The V end was cut by 8 bases, the J end by 0 bases, with 15 bases between. The CDR3 contains 15 residues. CDR3 in amino acids: CASSLIRTSTDTQYF. CDR3 coding DNA: TGTGCCAGCTCCCTGATCCGAACTAGCACAGATACGCAGTATTTT.

The V and J genes are TRBV5-6 and TRBJ2-1; a weak D match, TRBD2 (5 bases). V was clipped by 0 bases and J by 1 base, with 14 bases between them. The CDR3 is 17 residues long. Per the germline V gene, CDR1 is SGHDT and CDR2 is YYEEEE. CDR3 protein: CASSLVGGPSSYNEQFF. DNA of the CDR3: TGTGCCAGCAGCTTGGTTGGAGGCCCCTCATCCTACAATGAGCAGTTCTTC.

This clonotype has only a few counts. The rearrangement links TRBV28 to TRBJ1-5; 10 nucleotides align to TRBD1. The V gene end was trimmed by 3 bases and the J gene end by 7 bases; junction bases not matched to a gene: 3. This CDR3 is built from 14 residues. The V gene's germline CDR1 is MDHEN and CDR2 SYDVKM. The DNA of the CDR3 is TGTGCCAGCAGTTTCGGACAGGGGGTCCAGCCCCAGCATTTT. Its protein product is CASSFGQGVQPQHF.

Of note for this clonotype: One junction end disagrees with the germline gene, perhaps due to a read error. The chain uses TRBV7-7 and TRBJ2-5, with 11 bases that match TRBD1. Germline CDR1 and CDR2: SSHAT and FNYEAQ (reference sequence). This CDR3 has 14 amino acids. The CDR3 is CASSLTGTGGTQYF. Written as DNA, the CDR3 is TGTGCTAGCAGCTTAACCGGGACAGGGGGGACCCAGTACTTC.

The gene calls are TRBV6-2 or TRBV6-3 and TRBJ2-5; D remains unclear. This CDR3 is built from 12 residues. Germline CDR1 and CDR2: MNHEY and SVGEGT. Between the trimmed V and J ends, which lost 7 bases and 6 bases, there was a span of 12 bases. The CDR3: CASTPRNKTQYF. In nucleotides, the CDR3 is TGTGCCAGCACCCCCAGAAACAAGACCCAGTACTTC.

This clonotype was detected only a few times. The V call is TRBV6-2 or TRBV6-3, the J call TRBJ1-6, with unresolved D. Germline CDR1 reads MNHEY; CDR2 reads SVGEGT. The CDR3 length is 15 residues. Trimming left V 6 bases short and J 0 bases short, with 9 bases between. CDR3 DNA: TGTGCCAGCAGCCCGGGTCGCTCCTATAATTCACCCCTCCACTTT. It specifies CASSPGRSYNSPLHF.

The rearrangement links TRBV20-1 to TRBJ2-7, with D uncertain. CDR1 and CDR2 from the germline V gene are DFQATT and SNEGSKA (reference sequence). V was shortened by 6 bases and J by 5 bases, with 11 bases between the two germline ends. The CDR3 totals 11 residues. In DNA, the CDR3 is TGCAGTGCATACTACTTCAACGAGCAGTACTTC. Protein: CSAYYFNEQYF.

The chain combines TRBV10-1 with TRBJ2-1; 9 bases are shared with TRBD2. The CDR3 loop spans 17 amino acids. The germline gives CDR1 WNHNN, CDR2 SYGVQD (reference sequence). Trimming cost V 0 bases and J 6 bases; bases outside gene matches: 9. CDR3 loop: CASSESRGSGSSNEQFF. CDR3 in DNA: TGCGCCAGCAGTGAGTCTCGGGGTAGCGGGAGCTCCAATGAGCAGTTCTTC.

J is TRBJ1-2 and V is TRBV3-1, with 8 bases matching TRBD1. The CDR3 runs to 15 residues. Germline V gene sequence: CDR1 LGHDT, CDR2 YNNKEL (reference sequence). The V gene end was trimmed by 1 base and the J gene end by 7 bases; junction bases not matched to a gene: 8. In DNA, the CDR3 is TGTGCCAGCAGCCAAGGAGGACGGGACAGGAGTGGCTACACCTTC. Protein: CASSQGGRDRSGYTF.

This clonotype was found a few times. This rearrangement joins TRBV5-4 to TRBJ1-1; D unresolved. The CDR3 spans 14 residues. V lost 0 bases and J lost 1, with 7 bases in between. Germline loops: CDR1 SGHNT, CDR2 YYREEE (reference sequence). CDR3 residues: CASSLGTQNTEAFF. CDR3 DNA: TGTGCCAGCAGCTTGGGGACGCAGAACACTGAAGCTTTCTTT.

This clonotype has more than one count but fewer than ten. CDR3 sequence: CASSYLLAGRQYEQYF. The CDR3 DNA follows: TGTGCCAGCAGTTACCTGCTAGCGGGGAGACAATACGAGCAGTACTTC. This chain joins TRBV6-5 and TRBJ2-7; the match to TRBD2 covers 9 bases. The junction had 9 bases not matched to a gene; V was cut back by 2 bases and J by 4 bases. The CDR3 runs 16 residues. Germline CDR1 MNHEY, CDR2 SVGAGI.

V gene TRBV7-8 combines with J gene TRBJ1-4; 11 positions agree with TRBD1. Germline assignment: CDR1 SGHVS and CDR2 FQNEAQ. Trimming took 6 bases from V and 7 from J; bases not matched to a gene: 7. The CDR3 is 15 amino acids. CDR3 in amino acids: CASRDRGREGEKLFF. The CDR3 nucleotides are TGTGCCAGCAGGGACAGGGGGCGTGAGGGTGAAAAACTGTTTTTT.

The V gene is TRBV11-3, the J gene TRBJ2-5; 9 positions match TRBD2. The CDR3 is 16 residues long. The trim removed 5 bases at V and 4 bases at J, leaving 11 bases unmatched. Germline CDR1 reads SGHNT; CDR2 reads YENEEA. The CDR3: CASSKRGAQGGETQYF. Written as DNA, the CDR3 is TGTGCCAGCAGCAAGCGGGGGGCCCAGGGAGGAGAGACCCAGTACTTC.

On this clonotype: The junction shows a germline mismatch at one end, possibly a read error. The chain carries TRBV18 and TRBJ1-5, with TRBD1 as a possible D gene (5 bases). This CDR3 is 15 amino acids long. Germline loops: CDR1 KGHSH, CDR2 LQKENI. This chain's CDR3 is CASPPRQNSNQPQHF. The CDR3 nucleotides are TGTGCCAGCCCACCACGACAGAATAGCAATCAGCCCCAGCATTTT.

This chain links TRBV19 with TRBJ2-5; the match to TRBD2 covers 7 bases. This CDR3 contains 17 residues. Unmatched junction bases numbered 17, after V lost 7 bases and J lost 3 bases. The germline CDR1 and CDR2 sequences are LNHDA and SQIVND (reference sequence). The CDR3 is CASTKSSWEGLEETQYF. The CDR3 DNA reads as TGTGCCAGTACCAAATCAAGTTGGGAGGGCCTGGAAGAGACCCAGTACTTC.

This chain joins TRBV5-1 and TRBJ1-2; D remains unclear. Germline V lookup: CDR1 SGHRS, CDR2 YFSETQ. Between the trimmed V and J ends, which lost 7 bases and 2 bases, there was a span of 15 bases. The CDR3 contains 14 residues. The CDR3 bases are TGCGCCAGCGCGAACCCCCCACAAAACTATGGCTACACCTTC. This sequence encodes CASANPPQNYGYTF.

This clonotype occurred a few times. V is TRBV6-5 and J is TRBJ2-3; D unresolved. In germline, CDR1 is MNHEY, CDR2 SVGAGI. The CDR3 contains 14 residues. Trimming took 2 bases from V and 3 from J, leaving 9 bases between them. The CDR3 is CASSYKGRTDTQYF. CDR3 DNA sequence: TGTGCCAGCAGTTACAAAGGCAGGACAGATACGCAGTATTTT.

This clonotype was counted a single time. This sequence joins TRBV7-2 and TRBJ2-7; D may correspond to TRBD1 or TRBD2 (6 bases each). Germline V gene sequence: CDR1 SGHTA, CDR2 FQGNSA. Trimming removed 1 base from V and 1 base from J, with 8 bases in between. The CDR3 is 14 residues long. In nucleotides, the CDR3 is TGTGCCAGCAGCTTAGGGAGGGGGTCCTACGAGCAGTACTTC. The encoded protein is CASSLGRGSYEQYF.

V and J are TRBV18 and TRBJ2-7, with 7 bases that match TRBD1. Germline assignment: CDR1 KGHSH and CDR2 LQKENI. This CDR3 is built from 14 residues. With 3 bases clipped from V and 2 bases from J, the junction kept 4 bases outside the gene matches. In DNA, the CDR3 is TGTGCCAGCTCACCGAGACAGGGAACCTACGAGCAGTACTTC. Translating it yields CASSPRQGTYEQYF.